What follows are 22 T cell receptor beta chains derived from one specimen sequenced in a study of cytomegalovirus exposure and HLA in healthy donors. The PCR contained 60 Vbeta and 13 Jbeta primers. The assay was immunoSEQ multiplex PCR, and TCRdb's table has in-frame clones only and misses some. Of under 200,000 clones listed, more than 60% were seen once; the top ten hold around 8.3%. Sequencing was done on a sample of PBMCs. These receptors were collected from a woman between 40 and 50 years old in good health and CMV-seropositive.

This clone was seen more than once but under ten times. The rearrangement joins TRBV19 to TRBJ2-7; 7 positions match TRBD2. Germline V gene sequence: CDR1 LNHDA, CDR2 SQIVND (reference sequence). The CDR3 runs to 14 residues. V gave up 9 bases and J gave up 5 bases; unmatched junction bases: 13. The CDR3 protein is CASQGGAGNHEQYF. DNA of the CDR3: TGTGCCAGCCAGGGAGGAGCGGGAAACCACGAGCAGTACTTC.

This clone has just one count. The chain joins TRBV6-6 to TRBJ2-2, with TRBD1 as a possible D gene (7 bases). The V gene lost 4 bases and the J gene lost 4 bases, with 16 bases spanning the gap. Per germline, CDR1 MNHNY and CDR2 SVGAGI (reference sequence). The CDR3 totals 16 residues. DNA of the CDR3: TGTGCCAGCAGTTCACGACAGGGAGGAGGCACCGGGGAGCTGTTTTTT. The encoded protein is CASSSRQGGGTGELFF.

The chain links TRBV28 to TRBJ1-2; 8 bases align to TRBD1. Germline CDR1 MDHEN, CDR2 SYDVKM. With 4 bases clipped from V and 5 bases from J, the junction kept 6 bases outside the gene matches. The length of the CDR3 is 14 residues. The CDR3 nucleotides are TGTGCCAGCAGTTCCGGACAGGGATTATATGGCTACACCTTC. This gives the protein CASSSGQGLYGYTF.

V and J are TRBV7-3 and TRBJ2-1; TRBD2 aligns across 9 bases. The CDR3 is made up of 14 amino acids. Unmatched junction bases numbered 5, after V lost 5 bases and J lost 6 bases. Per germline, CDR1 SGHTA and CDR2 FQGTGA. CDR3 bases: TGTGCCAGCAGCCGGACTAGCGCCTCCAATGAGCAGTTCTTC. Translation gives CASSRTSASNEQFF. Full variable domain (remainder filled in from reference TRBV7-3 and TRBJ2-1): GAGVSQTPSNKVTEKGKYVELRCDPISGHTALYWYRQSLGQGPEFLIYFQGTGAADDSGLPNDRFFAVRPEGSVSTLKIQRTERGDSAVYLCASSRTSASNEQFFGPGTRLTVL.

This clone was detected a few times. The chain has TRBV10-3 and TRBJ2-3; D ambiguous. Germline V gives CDR1 ENHRY, CDR2 SYGVKD. CDR3 length equals 16 residues. V was clipped by 3 bases and J by 0 bases, with 13 bases between them. DNA of the CDR3: TGTGCCATCAGTGATTCGTCGGGTCCTAGCACAGATACGCAGTATTTT. Translation gives CAISDSSGPSTDTQYF.

The chain is built from TRBV7-2 and TRBJ2-3; D is uncertain. Trimming shortened V by 6 bases and J by 4 bases, and 11 bases separated the two germline ends. This CDR3 contains 13 residues. In germline, CDR1 is SGHTA, CDR2 FQGNSA. Here the CDR3 DNA reads TGTGCCAGCAGATCTGGAGTAGCAGATACGCAGTATTTT. Translated, it gives CASRSGVADTQYF.

This CDR3 is CATSRRTSGPTGELFF. Here the CDR3 DNA reads TGTGCCACCAGCAGAAGGACTTCTGGCCCGACCGGGGAGCTGTTTTTT. This chain joins TRBV15 and TRBJ2-2, with D possibly matching TRBD2 (5 bases). Deletions cut 2 bases from V and 5 bases from J, with 15 bases between. Germline CDR1 LNHNV, CDR2 YYDKDF (reference sequence). The CDR3 sequence is 16 residues long.

This sequence joins TRBV7-3 and TRBJ2-2, with 9 bases fitting TRBD2. The CDR3 contains 16 residues. Germline values: CDR1 SGHTA, CDR2 FQGTGA. The J segment lost 4 bases and the V segment lost 5 bases, leaving 8 bases of the junction unmatched. The DNA for the CDR3 is TGTGCCAGCAGCCCCTTAGCGGGAGAGGTCACCGGGGAGCTGTTTTTT. Encoded protein: CASSPLAGEVTGELFF.

This rearrangement joins TRBV4-2 to TRBJ2-4; 7 positions agree with TRBD2. The CDR3 has 21 amino acids. Germline lookup yields CDR1 LGHNA and CDR2 YNFKEQ. Trimming cost V 0 bases and J 3 bases; bases outside gene matches: 20. CDR3 region: CASSQDSKAPLPGRGKNIQYF. The DNA of the CDR3 is TGTGCCAGCAGCCAAGATTCAAAGGCCCCGTTGCCGGGGAGGGGCAAAAACATTCAGTACTTC.

The sample holds a few counts of this clone. The J gene is TRBJ2-5, the V gene TRBV29-1; a weak D match, TRBD1 (5 bases). Trimming removed 3 bases from V and 5 bases from J, with 10 bases in between. CDR3 length equals 12 residues. Germline CDR1 reads SQVTM; CDR2 reads ANQGSEA. CDR3 DNA sequence: TGCAGCGTTGAGGGGCAGGGCGAGACCCAGTACTTC. Translated, it gives CSVEGQGETQYF.

This clone was seen just once. J is TRBJ2-7 and V is TRBV2, with 7 bases matching TRBD2. The CDR3 totals 14 residues. Trimming at V came to 3 bases and at J to 0 bases, leaving 2 bases not matched to a gene. CDR1 and CDR2 (germline): SNHLY, FYNNEI. CDR3 region: CASSEGGSSYEQYF. CDR3 in DNA: TGTGCCAGCAGTGAGGGCGGGAGCTCCTACGAGCAGTACTTC.

V is TRBV28 and J is TRBJ2-7, with TRBD2 matching over 7 bases. This CDR3 comprises 14 residues. The ends lost 7 bases at V and 7 bases at J; junction bases unmatched: 13. The germline V gene encodes CDR1 MDHEN and CDR2 SYDVKM. CDR3 protein: CASKVGGGPDEQYF. The CDR3 DNA sequence: TGTGCCAGCAAGGTTGGGGGAGGGCCGGATGAGCAGTACTTC.

This clone occurred once. The CDR3 DNA reads TGTGCCAGCAGGGGACTAGCGCAGTTCTTC. This translates into CASRGLAQFF. The V and J genes are TRBV6-1 and TRBJ2-1; 9 bases agree with TRBD2. Trimming removed 6 bases from V and 12 bases from J; junction bases left unmatched: 0. CDR1 MNHNS and CDR2 SASEGT come from the germline V gene. The CDR3 is 10 amino acids.

This clone was detected once. This sequence joins TRBV7-9 and TRBJ1-2; D is possibly TRBD1 (5 bases). Germline lookup yields CDR1 SEHNR and CDR2 FQNEAQ (reference sequence). The V end was cut by 3 bases, the J end by 5 bases, with 10 bases between. CDR3 length: 13 amino acids. The CDR3 sequence is CASSLGGVYGYTF. The CDR3 bases are TGTGCCAGCAGCTTGGGGGGGGTTTATGGCTACACCTTC.

This clone was seen once. V gene TRBV4-1 combines with J gene TRBJ2-7; D perhaps matches TRBD2 (6 bases). Trimming took off 0 bases at V and 2 bases at J, with 11 bases between the two ends. This CDR3 region has 15 residues. From germline, CDR1 is MGHRA and CDR2 YSYEKL. The CDR3 region is CASSQDGGATYEQYF. The CDR3 DNA reads TGCGCCAGCAGCCAAGACGGAGGGGCCACCTACGAGCAGTACTTC.

The V gene is TRBV7-8, the J gene TRBJ2-1; 8 bases align to TRBD2. V gave up 7 bases and J gave up 16 bases; unmatched junction bases: 21. There are 15 residues in the CDR3. CDR1 and CDR2 (germline): SGHVS, FQNEAQ. The CDR3 spells CASTVTSAILSSKFF. In DNA, the CDR3 is TGTGCCAGCACCGTGACTAGCGCCATTCTATCGAGCAAATTCTTC.

The rearrangement joins TRBV6-1 to TRBJ2-5; tentative D call: TRBD2 (6 bases). The V end was cut by 3 bases, the J end by 5 bases, with 13 bases between. Germline values: CDR1 MNHNS, CDR2 SASEGT. This CDR3 has 14 amino acids. CDR3 sequence: CASSEGGRWETQYF. CDR3 nucleotide sequence: TGTGCCAGCAGTGAGGGAGGAAGGTGGGAGACCCAGTACTTC.

This clone was detected a few times. This chain joins TRBV15 and TRBJ2-3; 10 positions agree with TRBD2. The CDR3 totals 15 residues. V lost 4 bases, J lost 6 bases, and 7 bases stayed unmatched. The germline CDR1 and CDR2 sequences are LNHNV and YYDKDF (reference sequence). The CDR3 sequence is CATSNRLAGQDTQYF. DNA for the CDR3: TGTGCCACCAGCAACCGACTAGCGGGCCAGGATACGCAGTATTTT.

The chain joins TRBV2 to TRBJ1-4; D is perhaps TRBD1 (6 bases). Germline values: CDR1 SNHLY, CDR2 FYNNEI. The CDR3 is 11 amino acids. V was pared by 3 bases and J by 12 bases, with 8 bases between. The CDR3 loop reads CASSDYRELFF. For the CDR3, the DNA is TGTGCCAGCAGTGATTACAGGGAACTGTTTTTT.

The chain links TRBV7-2 to TRBJ2-3; the match to TRBD2 covers 9 bases. CDR1 and CDR2 from the germline V gene are SGHTA and FQGNSA. This CDR3 comprises 16 residues. Trimming cost V 2 bases and J 4 bases; bases outside gene matches: 7. In DNA form, the CDR3 reads TGTGCCAGCAGCTTACAGGCGGGAGGGACCGCAGATACGCAGTATTTT. Protein product: CASSLQAGGTADTQYF.

The V and J genes are TRBV2 and TRBJ2-7; no clear D gene. Germline lookup yields CDR1 SNHLY and CDR2 FYNNEI. This CDR3 is built from 14 residues. V was pared by 4 bases and J by 6 bases, with 16 bases between. The CDR3 spells CASSADPHSLEQYF. DNA for the CDR3: TGTGCCAGCAGTGCCGATCCCCACTCGCTCGAGCAGTACTTC.

Note on this clone: Its ends do not fully match the called genes, so a read error is possible. The V gene is TRBV7-9, the J gene TRBJ2-3, with 8 bases aligning to TRBD2. The CDR3 extends over 16 amino acids. Looked up from germline, CDR1 is SEHNR and CDR2 is FQNEAQ (reference sequence). CDR3 coding DNA: TGTTCCAGCAGCCCCGTGGCGGGGGGCGGGACAGATACGCAGTATTTT. Amino acids: CSSSPVAGGGTDTQYF.